The T cell receptor (beta chain) described here comes from a study of human T cells and chemical hapten exposure. Study background: The patients, most of them female, presented with alopecia areata, totalis or universalis.

TCRdb re-called the RACE reads through MiXCR, storing one row per CDR3 protein. The top ten clones hold around 2.5% of a sample with about 190,000 distinct CDR3 sequences, around 25% of them seen once. The time point denotes: patch test 3, about 24 weeks after DPC sensitization. This sample's treatment: therapeutic diphenylcyclopropenone sensitization with weekly scalp DPC. Trimming removed 3 bases at V and 5 bases at J, with 13 bases between. Per germline, CDR1 KGHDR and CDR2 SFDVKD. The CDR3 sequence is 15 residues long. Notes on this clonotype: Its antigen remains unidentified.

Study conclusions and caveats: The presence of alopecia in the donors means their immune response may differ from healthy people's.

The chain carries TRBV24-1 and TRBJ1-5; D gene unclear. This sequence was found in a woman between 40 and 55 years old with alopecia areata. Some clones in this sample may be carry-over from other donors' samples. This material consisted of whole blood, taken in connection with sensitization to the hapten diphenylcyclopropenone (DPC). CDR3 sequence reads: CATSDGLREDQPQHF. DNA for the CDR3: TGTGCCACCAGTGATGGGTTAAGGGAGGATCAGCCCCAGCATTTT.